The 17 T cell receptor beta chains in this list originate from one sample, sequenced in a study of T cell repertoires in cytomegalovirus infection. MiXCR was run by TCRdb on the reads, yielding one entry per CDR3 protein. The table has around 630,000 distinct CDR3 sequences, more than 20% seen once. The sequenced sample consisted of CD8+ T cells from PBMCs. The receptors derive from a human donor in good health (CMV status not recorded). Some clones in this sample may be carry-over from other donors' samples.

Notes on this clonotype: A much larger clone is a single base away; this may be a read error. The chain couples TRBV4-1 to TRBJ2-7; tentative D call: TRBD1 (5 bases). Germline lookup yields CDR1 MGHRA and CDR2 YSYEKL. V gave up 1 base and J gave up 4 bases, with 14 bases separating them. The CDR3 covers 15 residues. The CDR3 spells CASSQGFGRAYEQYF. CDR3 coding DNA: TGCGCCAGCAGCCAAGGCTTCGGCAGGGCTTACGAGCAGTACTTC.

This clonotype was seen ten or more times. This chain uses TRBV2 with TRBJ2-3; D might be TRBD1 or TRBD2, each matching 5 bases. Trimming cost V 5 bases and J 5 bases, with 23 bases left between them. The CDR3 is 17 residues long. Germline loops: CDR1 SNHLY, CDR2 FYNNEI. The CDR3: CASSPRWGTGPKDTQYF. The CDR3 DNA follows: TGTGCCAGCAGTCCGAGATGGGGGACGGGGCCGAAAGATACGCAGTATTTT.

This clonotype was counted ten times or more. The chain employs TRBV7-8 and TRBJ2-7; the D gene is possibly TRBD1 (6 bases). CDR1 and CDR2 (germline): SGHVS, FQNEAQ. With 1 base removed from V and 5 bases from J, the gap between germline ends came to 9 bases. The CDR3 covers 13 residues. The CDR3 protein is CASSLDRDNEQYV. In DNA form, the CDR3 reads TGTGCCAGCAGCTTAGACCGGGACAACGAGCAGTACGTC.

The chain carries TRBV10-3 and TRBJ2-5, with D tentatively TRBD1 or TRBD2 (5 bases each). The CDR3 totals 17 residues. From germline, CDR1 is ENHRY and CDR2 SYGVKD. V shed 3 bases and J shed 2 bases, with 19 bases lying between them. Written as DNA, the CDR3 is TGTGCCATCAGTGACACCAGGGACGGCGACCTTCAAGAGACCCAGTACTTC. Encoded protein: CAISDTRDGDLQETQYF.

This clonotype appeared a few times. The CDR3 sequence is CASSHTPSEAFF. The CDR3 bases are TGTGCCAGCAGCCACACCCCCTCTGAAGCTTTCTTT. This chain links TRBV28 with TRBJ1-1; D remains unclear. Per the germline V gene, CDR1 is MDHEN and CDR2 is SYDVKM. Trimming pared 6 bases from V and 6 bases from J, leaving 11 bases between. The CDR3 extends over 12 amino acids.

As regards this clonotype: Just one base apart from a much larger clone, this may be a read error. V and J are TRBV7-6 and TRBJ2-4, with 9 positions matching TRBD2. The CDR3 loop spans 15 amino acids. Losses at the gene ends were 4 bases for V and 8 bases for J; bases not matched to a gene: 9. Germline CDR1 SGHVS, CDR2 FNYEAQ. Here the CDR3 DNA reads TGTGCCAGCAGCTACGCGGGAGGGTCAGGGGACATTCAGTACTTC. Translating it yields CASSYAGGSGDIQYF.

Many counts were recorded for this clonotype. The V gene is TRBV7-9, the J gene TRBJ1-1; unclear D gene. V lost 7 bases to trimming and J lost 2 bases, with 8 bases between them. Per germline, CDR1 SEHNR and CDR2 FQNEAQ (reference sequence). The CDR3 is made up of 12 amino acids. Written as DNA, the CDR3 is TGTGCCAGCAAGACACCAAACACTGAAGCTTTCTTT. As protein: CASKTPNTEAFF.

This clonotype has just a few counts. The rearrangement joins TRBV12-5 to TRBJ2-5, with 10 bases matching TRBD1. The ends lost 6 bases at V and 3 bases at J; junction bases unmatched: 13. Germline lookup yields CDR1 LGHNT and CDR2 FRNRAP. The CDR3 covers 17 residues. The CDR3 region is CASGYTGQGFTKETQYF. The CDR3 DNA reads TGTGCTAGTGGATACACGGGACAGGGGTTTACCAAAGAGACCCAGTACTTC.

There are a few counts of this clonotype. This chain uses TRBV7-9 with TRBJ2-1; TRBD1 matches at 7 bases. Trimming removed 3 bases from V and 7 bases from J; junction bases left unmatched: 9. Germline V gene sequence: CDR1 SEHNR, CDR2 FQNEAQ (reference sequence). The length of the CDR3 is 15 residues. DNA for the CDR3: TGTGCCAGCAGCTTGGGACAGATTCCTGGTAATGAGCAGTTCTTC. As protein: CASSLGQIPGNEQFF.

V usage is TRBV7-3 and J usage is TRBJ1-1, with 10 bases lining up with TRBD1. Trimming cost V 4 bases and J 5 bases; bases outside gene matches: 7. Germline loops: CDR1 SGHTA, CDR2 FQGTGA. The CDR3 has 15 amino acids. CDR3 sequence reads: CASSSRTGGGTEAFF. The CDR3 DNA reads as TGTGCCAGCAGCTCTCGGACAGGGGGAGGGACTGAAGCTTTCTTT.

V and J are TRBV20-1 and TRBJ2-2; maybe TRBD2 (5 bases). Trimming stripped 6 bases from V and 2 bases from J, with 13 bases between. In germline, CDR1 is DFQATT, CDR2 SNEGSKA (reference sequence). This CDR3 contains 14 residues. The CDR3 DNA is TGCAGTGCGAGACTACCTTTAAACACCGGGGAGCTGTTTTTT. Translation: CSARLPLNTGELFF.

The CDR3 region has the DNA TGTGCCAGCAGGGAATTGAACACTGAAGCTTTCTTT. Translating gives CASRELNTEAFF. The chain has TRBV2 and TRBJ1-1; D ambiguous. Trimming removed 6 bases from V and 0 bases from J, with 5 bases in between. CDR3 length: 12 amino acids. Per germline, CDR1 SNHLY and CDR2 FYNNEI.

The rearrangement links TRBV20-1 to TRBJ1-2; D is perhaps TRBD1 (5 bases). Trimming took 2 bases from V and 5 from J, leaving 21 bases between them. Germline V CDR1 and CDR2: DFQATT, SNEGSKA (reference sequence). The CDR3 is 16 residues long. The CDR3: CSARPYVATVSYGYTF. In DNA, the CDR3 is TGCAGTGCTAGACCCTATGTTGCGACAGTGTCTTATGGCTACACCTTC.

This clonotype was picked up a small number of times. This chain connects TRBV7-9 to TRBJ2-7, with 7 bases fitting TRBD1. The CDR3 sequence is 12 residues long. The junction had 6 bases not matched to a gene; V was cut back by 1 base and J by 12 bases. CDR1 is SEHNR and CDR2 is FQNEAQ in the germline V gene (reference sequence). CDR3 amino acids: CASSLGGGLRYF. CDR3 nucleotide sequence: TGTGCCAGCAGCTTAGGAGGGGGCCTACGGTACTTC.

This clonotype was seen repeatedly, ten times or more. The genes are TRBV7-2 and TRBJ2-7; 7 bases are shared with TRBD1. The CDR3 is made up of 15 amino acids. J lost 4 bases, V lost 1 base, and 7 bases had no gene match. CDR1 is SGHTA and CDR2 is FQGNSA in the germline V gene. The DNA for the CDR3 is TGTGCCAGCAGCTTAGATCCGGGACAGATATACGAGCAGTACGTC. Translating gives CASSLDPGQIYEQYV.

Concerning this clonotype: The junction departs from germline at one end; a sequencing error may be responsible. The rearrangement joins TRBV29-1 to TRBJ2-6; D remains ambiguous. The germline CDR1 and CDR2 sequences are SQVTM and ANQGSEA. The CDR3 sequence is 12 residues long. The CDR3 is CSVESGANVLTF. CDR3 bases: TGCAGTGTTGAATCTGGGGCCAACGTCCTGACTTTC.

CDR3 DNA: TGTGCCAGCAGTCGGGGGGATGGGGGCACTGAAGCTTTCTTT. It encodes CASSRGDGGTEAFF. V is TRBV6-2 or TRBV6-3 and J is TRBJ1-1; tentatively, D is TRBD1 (5 bases). The V and J ends lost 5 bases and 4 bases respectively, with 14 bases between them. The germline CDR1 and CDR2 sequences are MNHEY and SVGEGT. This CDR3 is built from 14 residues.